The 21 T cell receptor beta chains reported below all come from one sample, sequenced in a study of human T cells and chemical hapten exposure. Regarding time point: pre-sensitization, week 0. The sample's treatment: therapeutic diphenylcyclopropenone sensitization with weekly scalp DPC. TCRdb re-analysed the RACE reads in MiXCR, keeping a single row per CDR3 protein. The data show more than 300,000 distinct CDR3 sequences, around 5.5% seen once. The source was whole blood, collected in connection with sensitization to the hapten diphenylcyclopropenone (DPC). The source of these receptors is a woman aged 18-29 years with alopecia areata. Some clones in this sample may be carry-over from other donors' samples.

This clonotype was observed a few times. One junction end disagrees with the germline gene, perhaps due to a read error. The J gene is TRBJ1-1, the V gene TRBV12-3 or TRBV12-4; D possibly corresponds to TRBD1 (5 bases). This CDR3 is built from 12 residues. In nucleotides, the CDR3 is TGTGCCAGCAGTTTTGGTGCGGCGGACAAAATTTTT. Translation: CASSFGAADKIF.

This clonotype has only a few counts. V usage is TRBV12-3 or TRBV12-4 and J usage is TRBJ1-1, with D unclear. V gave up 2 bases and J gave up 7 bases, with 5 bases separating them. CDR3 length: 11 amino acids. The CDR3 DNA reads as TGTGCCAGCAGTTTAAGGGTTGAAGCTTTCTTT. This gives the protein CASSLRVEAFF.

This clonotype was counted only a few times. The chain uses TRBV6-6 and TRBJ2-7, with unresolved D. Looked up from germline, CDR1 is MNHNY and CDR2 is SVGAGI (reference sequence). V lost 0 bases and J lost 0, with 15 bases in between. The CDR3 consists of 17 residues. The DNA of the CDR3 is TGTGCCAGCAGTTACTCTAACCCCGGCCCTGGCTCCTACGAGCAGTACTTC. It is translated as CASSYSNPGPGSYEQYF.

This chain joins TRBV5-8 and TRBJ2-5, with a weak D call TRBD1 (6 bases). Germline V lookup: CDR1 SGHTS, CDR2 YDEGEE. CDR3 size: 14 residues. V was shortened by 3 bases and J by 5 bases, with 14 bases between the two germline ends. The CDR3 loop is CASSSQGSRETQYF. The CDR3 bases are TGTGCCAGCAGCTCACAGGGTTCAAGGGAGACCCAGTACTTC. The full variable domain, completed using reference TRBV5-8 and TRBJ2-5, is EAGVTQSPTHLIKTRGQQATLRCSPISGHTSVYWYQQALGLGLQFLLWYDEGEERNRGNFPPRFSGRQFPNYSSELNVNALELEDSALYLCASSSQGSRETQYFGPGTRLLVL.

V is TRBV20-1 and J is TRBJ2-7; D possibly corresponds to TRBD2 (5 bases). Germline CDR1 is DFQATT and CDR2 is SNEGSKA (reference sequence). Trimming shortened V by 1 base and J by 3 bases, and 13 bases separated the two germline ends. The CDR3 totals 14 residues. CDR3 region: CSARVEGRHYEQYF. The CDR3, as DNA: TGCAGTGCTAGAGTGGAAGGGAGACACTACGAGCAGTACTTC.

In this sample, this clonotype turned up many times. This CDR3 reads CASRPGPAAAADTQYF. The CDR3 coding sequence is TGTGCCAGCCGGCCAGGCCCCGCCGCAGCCGCAGATACGCAGTATTTT. The chain uses TRBV12-3 or TRBV12-4 and TRBJ2-3; D remains unclear. The CDR3 consists of 16 residues. V was cut by 8 bases and J by 4 bases, with 22 bases left in between.

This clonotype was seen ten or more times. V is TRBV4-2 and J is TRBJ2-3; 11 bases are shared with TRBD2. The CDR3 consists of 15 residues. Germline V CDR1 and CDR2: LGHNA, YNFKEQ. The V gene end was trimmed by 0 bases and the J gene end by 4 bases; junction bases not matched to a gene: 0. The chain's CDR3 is CASSQDSGGADTQYF. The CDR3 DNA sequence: TGTGCCAGCAGCCAAGATAGCGGGGGGGCAGATACGCAGTATTTT.

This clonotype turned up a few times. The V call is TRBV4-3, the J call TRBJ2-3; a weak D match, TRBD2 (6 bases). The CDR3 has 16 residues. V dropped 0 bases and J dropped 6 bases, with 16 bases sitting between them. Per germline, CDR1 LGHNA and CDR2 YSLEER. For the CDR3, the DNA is TGCGCCAGCAGCCAAGATAGGACTATTCGAGCTGATACGCAGTATTTT. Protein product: CASSQDRTIRADTQYF.

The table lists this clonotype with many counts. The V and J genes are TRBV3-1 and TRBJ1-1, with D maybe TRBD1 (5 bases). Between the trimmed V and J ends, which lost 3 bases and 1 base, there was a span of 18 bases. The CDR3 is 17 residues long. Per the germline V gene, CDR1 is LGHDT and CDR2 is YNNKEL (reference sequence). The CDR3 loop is CASSQGFRGTENTEAFF. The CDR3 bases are TGTGCCAGCAGCCAGGGTTTTCGGGGGACGGAGAACACTGAAGCTTTCTTT.

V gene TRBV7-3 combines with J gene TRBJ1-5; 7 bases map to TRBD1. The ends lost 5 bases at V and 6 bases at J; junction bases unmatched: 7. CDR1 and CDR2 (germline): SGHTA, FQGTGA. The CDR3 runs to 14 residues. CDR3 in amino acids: CASSVQGMGQPQHF. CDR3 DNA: TGTGCCAGCAGCGTACAGGGGATGGGTCAGCCCCAGCATTTT.

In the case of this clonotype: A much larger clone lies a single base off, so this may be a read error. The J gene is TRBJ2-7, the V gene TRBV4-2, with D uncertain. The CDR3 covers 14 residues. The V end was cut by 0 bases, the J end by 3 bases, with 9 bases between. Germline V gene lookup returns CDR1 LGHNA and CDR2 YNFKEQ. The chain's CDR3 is CASSQDRPSYEQYF. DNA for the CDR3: TGTGCCAGCAGCCAAGATCGGCCTAGCTACGAGCAGTACTTC.

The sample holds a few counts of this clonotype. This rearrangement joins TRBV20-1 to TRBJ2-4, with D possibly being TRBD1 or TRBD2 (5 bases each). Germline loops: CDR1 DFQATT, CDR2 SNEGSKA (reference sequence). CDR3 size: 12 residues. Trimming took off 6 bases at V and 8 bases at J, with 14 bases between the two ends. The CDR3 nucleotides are TGCAGTGCGGGACGGTTAATGGACATTCAGTACTTC. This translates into CSAGRLMDIQYF.

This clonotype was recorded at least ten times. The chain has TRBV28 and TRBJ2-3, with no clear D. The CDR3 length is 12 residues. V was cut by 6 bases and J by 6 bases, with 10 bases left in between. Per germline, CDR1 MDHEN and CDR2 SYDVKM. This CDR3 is CASSTLQDTQYF. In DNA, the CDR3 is TGTGCCAGCAGCACCCTCCAGGATACGCAGTATTTT.

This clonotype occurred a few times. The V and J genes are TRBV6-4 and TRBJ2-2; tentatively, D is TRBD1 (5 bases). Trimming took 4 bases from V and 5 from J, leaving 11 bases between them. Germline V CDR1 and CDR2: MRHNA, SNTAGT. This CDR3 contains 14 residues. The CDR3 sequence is CASSVTQETGELFF. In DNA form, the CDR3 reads TGTGCCAGCAGTGTAACACAGGAGACCGGGGAGCTGTTTTTT.

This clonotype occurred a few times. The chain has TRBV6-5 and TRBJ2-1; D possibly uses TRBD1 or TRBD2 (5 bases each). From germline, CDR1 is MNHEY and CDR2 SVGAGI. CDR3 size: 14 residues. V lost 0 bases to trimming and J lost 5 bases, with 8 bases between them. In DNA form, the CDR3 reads TGTGCCAGCAGTTACTCGGGGGAGCACAATGAGCAGTTCTTC. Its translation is CASSYSGEHNEQFF.

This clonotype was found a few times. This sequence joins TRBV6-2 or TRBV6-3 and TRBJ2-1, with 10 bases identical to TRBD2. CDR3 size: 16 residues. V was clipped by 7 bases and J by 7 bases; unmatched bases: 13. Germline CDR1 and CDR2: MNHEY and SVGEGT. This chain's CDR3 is CASTPPTSGLFNEQFF. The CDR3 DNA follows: TGTGCCAGCACCCCCCCGACTAGCGGGCTTTTTAATGAGCAGTTCTTC.

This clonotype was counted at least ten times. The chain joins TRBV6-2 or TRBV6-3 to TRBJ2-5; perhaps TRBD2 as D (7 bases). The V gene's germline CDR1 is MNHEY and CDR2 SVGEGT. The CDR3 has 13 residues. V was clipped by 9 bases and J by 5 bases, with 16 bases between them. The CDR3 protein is CASLRGRGETQYF. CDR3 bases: TGTGCCAGTCTGCGGGGGCGCGGGGAGACCCAGTACTTC.

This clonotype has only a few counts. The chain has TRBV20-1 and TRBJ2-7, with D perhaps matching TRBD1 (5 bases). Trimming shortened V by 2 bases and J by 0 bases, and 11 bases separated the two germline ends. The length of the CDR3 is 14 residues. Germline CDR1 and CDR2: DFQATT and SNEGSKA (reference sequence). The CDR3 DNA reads TGCAGTGCTAGACAGGGAATTAGCTCCTACGAGCAGTACTTC. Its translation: CSARQGISSYEQYF.

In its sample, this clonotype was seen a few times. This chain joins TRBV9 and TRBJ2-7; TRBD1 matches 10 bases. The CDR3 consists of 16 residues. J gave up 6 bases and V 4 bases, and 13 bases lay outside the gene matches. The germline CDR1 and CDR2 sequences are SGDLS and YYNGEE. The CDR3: CASSLLPGTGVAEQYF. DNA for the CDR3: TGTGCCAGCAGCCTTCTTCCTGGGACAGGGGTAGCCGAGCAGTACTTC.

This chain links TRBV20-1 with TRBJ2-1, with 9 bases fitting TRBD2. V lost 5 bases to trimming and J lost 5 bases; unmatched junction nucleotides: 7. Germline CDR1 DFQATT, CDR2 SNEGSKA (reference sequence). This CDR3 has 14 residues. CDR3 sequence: CSAPRGGRNNEQFF. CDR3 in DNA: TGCAGTGCTCCGCGGGGGGGGAGAAACAATGAGCAGTTCTTC.

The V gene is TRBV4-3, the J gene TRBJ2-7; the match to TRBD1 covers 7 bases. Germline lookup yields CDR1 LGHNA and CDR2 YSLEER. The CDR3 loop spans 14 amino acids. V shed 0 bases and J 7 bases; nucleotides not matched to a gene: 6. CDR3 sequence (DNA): TGCGCCAGCAGCCAAGAACTACAGGGGCGTGAGCAGTACTTC. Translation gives CASSQELQGREQYF.